The rows below give T cell receptor beta chains drawn from one sample of a study of T cell clonotyping in hematopoietic cell transplantation. Libraries were prepared by immunoSEQ multiplex PCR; TCRdb keeps only in-frame clonotypes and omits some of them. The data show 8,400 or so clones, roughly 66% seen once. The source was peripheral blood mononuclear cells, collected 100 days after allogeneic stem cell transplant. Every receptor here comes from a male patient in his sixties who had an allogeneic stem cell transplant from an unrelated donor, so the T cells may come from the graft donor. Some clones in this sample may be carry-over from other donors' samples. Both conserved end residues are part of each CDR3. Fields, in order: D gene, clone size, J gene, V gene, CDR3 DNA, CDR3 protein. A D gene is named only where the DNA matches it firmly. Not all rows give a size; the values are once, few, many and, for expanded clones, a class.

d_call: NA; clone_size: NA; j_call: TRBJ2-3; v_call: TRBV5-8; cdr3_nt: TGTGCCAGCAGCCGGACAGTATCTAGCACAGATACGCAGTATTTT; cdr3_aa: CASSRTVSSTDTQYF
d_call: NA; clone_size: NA; j_call: TRBJ2-1; v_call: TRBV4-1; cdr3_nt: TGCGCCAGCAGCCAAGAGTCAGGGGCCCCCGTCTACAATGAGCAGTTCTTC; cdr3_aa: CASSQESGAPVYNEQFF
d_call: TRBD1; clone_size: once; j_call: TRBJ1-2; v_call: TRBV4-2; cdr3_nt: TGTGCCAGCAGCCCGACAGGGGGGCTTAACTATGGCTACACCTTC; cdr3_aa: CASSPTGGLNYGYTF
d_call: TRBD1; clone_size: NA; j_call: TRBJ1-2; v_call: TRBV2; cdr3_nt: TGTGCCAGCGAGGTCGGACAGGGTAGGCATGGCTACACCTTC; cdr3_aa: CASEVGQGRHGYTF
d_call: TRBD1; clone_size: NA; j_call: TRBJ1-1; v_call: TRBV13; cdr3_nt: TGTGCCAGCAGCGGGACAGGGGACACTGAAGCTTTCTTT; cdr3_aa: CASSGTGDTEAFF
d_call: NA; clone_size: NA; j_call: TRBJ1-2; v_call: TRBV7-9; cdr3_nt: TGTGCCAGCAGCGGGGGGCGACTTCAGGGCTACACCTTC; cdr3_aa: CASSGGRLQGYTF
d_call: NA; clone_size: medium-sized; j_call: TRBJ1-2; v_call: TRBV7-9; cdr3_nt: TGTGCCAGCAGCCCCGCTAAGGGAGACTATGGCTACACCTTC; cdr3_aa: CASSPAKGDYGYTF
d_call: NA; clone_size: NA; j_call: TRBJ2-5; v_call: TRBV20-1; cdr3_nt: TGCAGTATGCTGTCACAAGAGACCCAGTACTTC; cdr3_aa: CSMLSQETQYF
d_call: NA; clone_size: NA; j_call: TRBJ1-2; v_call: TRBV14; cdr3_nt: TGTGCCAGCAGCCAAGATACATGGCTTAACTATGGCTACACCTTC; cdr3_aa: CASSQDTWLNYGYTF
d_call: NA; clone_size: NA; j_call: TRBJ2-1; v_call: TRBV7-2; cdr3_nt: TGTGCCAGCAGCCCCGGAGGAGGTGAGCAGTTCTTC; cdr3_aa: CASSPGGGEQFF
d_call: NA; clone_size: NA; j_call: TRBJ2-7; v_call: TRBV6-5; cdr3_nt: TGTGCCAGCTTCCGCTCCTACGAGCAGTACTTC; cdr3_aa: CASFRSYEQYF
d_call: NA; clone_size: NA; j_call: TRBJ2-2; v_call: TRBV10-3; cdr3_nt: TGTGCCATCAGTGATTCGAGGGCCGGGGAGCTGTTTTTT; cdr3_aa: CAISDSRAGELFF
d_call: NA; clone_size: NA; j_call: TRBJ1-4; v_call: TRBV6-6; cdr3_nt: TGTGCCAGCAAGGGTAGCGACGAAAAACTGTTTTTT; cdr3_aa: CASKGSDEKLFF
d_call: NA; clone_size: NA; j_call: TRBJ2-3; v_call: TRBV6-4; cdr3_nt: TGTGCCAGCAGGGTAGATTATGGGACAGATACGCAGTATTTT; cdr3_aa: CASRVDYGTDTQYF
d_call: TRBD1; clone_size: NA; j_call: TRBJ1-2; v_call: TRBV19; cdr3_nt: TGTGCCAGTAGTGACCGACAGGGAGAGGGCTACACCTTC; cdr3_aa: CASSDRQGEGYTF
d_call: TRBD1; clone_size: NA; j_call: TRBJ1-5; v_call: TRBV6-1; cdr3_nt: TGTGCCAGCAGCCCGACAGGGGTAGTTCAGCCCCAGCATTTT; cdr3_aa: CASSPTGVVQPQHF
d_call: TRBD2; clone_size: NA; j_call: TRBJ2-3; v_call: TRBV11-2; cdr3_nt: TGTGCCAGCAGGAAAAGCGGGGGCACAGATACGCAGTATTTT; cdr3_aa: CASRKSGGTDTQYF
d_call: NA; clone_size: NA; j_call: TRBJ2-3; v_call: TRBV5-6; cdr3_nt: TGTGCCAGCAGCGTCGGCGCCGCTGGTCCGTATTTT; cdr3_aa: CASSVGAAGPYF
d_call: TRBD1; clone_size: hyperexpanded; j_call: TRBJ1-2; v_call: TRBV30; cdr3_nt: TGTGCCTGGATTGGACAGGGTGGCATCTATGGCTACACCTTC; cdr3_aa: CAWIGQGGIYGYTF
d_call: NA; clone_size: NA; j_call: TRBJ1-1; v_call: TRBV5-4; cdr3_nt: TGTGCCAGCAGCTCGGACGACGAAGCTTTCTTT; cdr3_aa: CASSSDDEAFF
d_call: NA; clone_size: NA; j_call: TRBJ1-1; v_call: TRBV5-1; cdr3_nt: TGCGCCAGCAGCAGTGAAGGGACCGAGTCCACTGAAGCTTTCTTT; cdr3_aa: CASSSEGTESTEAFF
d_call: TRBD2; clone_size: NA; j_call: TRBJ2-3; v_call: TRBV7-7; cdr3_nt: TGTGCTAGCAGCCGTAGCGGGGGAGGGACAGATACGCAGTATTTT; cdr3_aa: CASSRSGGGTDTQYF
d_call: NA; clone_size: NA; j_call: TRBJ2-7; v_call: TRBV4-2; cdr3_nt: TGTGCCAGCAGCCGCCAGGGGAGTCACGAGCAGTACTTC; cdr3_aa: CASSRQGSHEQYF
d_call: NA; clone_size: NA; j_call: TRBJ2-2; v_call: TRBV5-3; cdr3_nt: TGTGCCAGAAGCTTGGCAACCTTTCTCAGGGGCAAGGGGGAGCTGTTTTTT; cdr3_aa: CARSLATFLRGKGELFF
d_call: TRBD1; clone_size: NA; j_call: TRBJ1-6; v_call: TRBV6-6; cdr3_nt: TGTGCCAGCAGCTTCGACAGGGAATATTCACCCCTCCACTTT; cdr3_aa: CASSFDREYSPLHF